The TCR beta chain under discussion was sequenced for a study of T cells expressing NK-cell markers. TCRdb reanalyzed the 5' RACE reads, giving one entry per CDR3 protein sequence and no DNA. The table counts hundreds of thousands of distinct CDR3 sequences; under 4.5% lies in the top ten. The sequence was collected from a young man in good health. Sequencing was performed on blood T cells: a sorted CD56 or NKG2C T cell subset, CD4+ or CD8+ T cells, or bulk PBMC T cells (not recorded which).

The CDR3 spells CASRTRDYLYEQYF. V usage is TRBV25-1 and J usage is TRBJ2-7; the D call from TCRdb, TRBD2, cannot be confirmed without DNA. The CDR3 has 14 amino acids. Germline V gives CDR1 MGHDK, CDR2 SYGVNS.